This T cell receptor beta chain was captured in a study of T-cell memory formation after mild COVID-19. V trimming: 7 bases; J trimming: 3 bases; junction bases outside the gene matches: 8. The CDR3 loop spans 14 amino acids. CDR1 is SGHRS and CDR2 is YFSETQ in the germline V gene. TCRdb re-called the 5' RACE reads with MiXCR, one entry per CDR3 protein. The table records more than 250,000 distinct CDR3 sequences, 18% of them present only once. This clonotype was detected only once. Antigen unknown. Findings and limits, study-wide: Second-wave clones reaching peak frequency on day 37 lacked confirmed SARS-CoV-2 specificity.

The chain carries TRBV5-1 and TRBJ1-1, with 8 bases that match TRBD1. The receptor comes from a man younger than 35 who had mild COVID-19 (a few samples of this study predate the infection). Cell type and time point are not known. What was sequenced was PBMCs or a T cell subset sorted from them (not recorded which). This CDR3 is CASGRQGSDTEAFF. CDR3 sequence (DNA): TGCGCCAGCGGAAGACAGGGGAGCGACACTGAAGCTTTCTTT.